This T cell receptor (beta chain) was sequenced in a study of spatial heterogeneity in lung cancer. As for the study in general: For tumor regions, TCR transcript counts showed a strong correlation with a T cell module score derived from matched bulk RNA-seq.

The CDR3 totals 14 residues. Deletions cut 5 bases from V and 2 bases from J, with 12 bases between. Germline values: CDR1 MNHNY, CDR2 SVGAGI (reference sequence). Study conclusions and caveats: Expanded alpha and beta TCR counts within tumors tracked tumor mutation counts.

On this clonotype itself: Its specificity is not known. The CDR3 carries no conserved terminal phenylalanine or tryptophan, so it likely arises from a read error. This beta chain is an off-target read within a library intended for alpha chains, so its frequency means little.

TCRdb independently ran MiXCR on the 5' RACE reads; one entry per CDR3 protein. The sample gives more than 450 distinct CDR3 sequences, less than 80% of which show up once; about 16% is in the top ten. Indicated time point: sample taken at primary tumor resection. Researchers sequenced whole RNA taken from tumor, nontumor lung or frozen PBMC without sorting. The chain links TRBV6-6 to TRBJ1-2, with D possibly TRBD1 on 5 matching bases. This material consisted of lung tumor tissue, taken at surgery. The sequence was obtained from a male donor with early-stage non-small cell lung cancer. The CDR3 DNA sequence: TGTGCCAGCAGTCCCGGGGGAAGGAACTATGGCTACACCGTC. Protein: CASSPGGRNYGYTV.